This T cell receptor (beta chain) was sequenced for a study of graft-versus-host responses after intestinal transplantation. TCRdb's copy holds only in-frame clones and misses some; the assay was immunoSEQ multiplex PCR. Here the sample spans roughly 38,000 clones, roughly 92% being singletons. Comment on this clone: Its antigen is unidentified.

This CDR3 comprises 13 residues. V lost 6 bases, J lost 3 bases, and 9 bases lay in between. From germline, CDR1 is LGHNT and CDR2 FRNRAP. The receptor's source is a human donor who was the organ donor for an intestinal transplant. This sample comprised unstimulated CD8+ T cells sorted from spleen or lymph node cells, obtained before transplant. The V call is TRBV12-5, the J call TRBJ1-5; D is unresolved. DNA of the CDR3: TGTGCTAGTGGCCTGGGGTACAATCAGCCCCAGCATTTT. It encodes CASGLGYNQPQHF.